The T cell receptor (beta chain) under discussion was sequenced for a study of PD-L1 blockade in urothelial cancer listed by TCRdb under 2017. At the level of the whole study: All patients started therapy around 2014 and received atezolizumab 1,200 mg intravenously every 3 weeks. About 90% of the 29 patients were males with bladder-origin urothelial cancer, and about 65% of the roughly 30 reported a prior smoking history. Patients had an ECOG performance status of 0 or 1 and had received between 0 and 3 prior chemotherapy regimens. Blood samples were analyzed at 3 weeks after treatment start (second dose) and at 6 weeks after treatment start. Blood samples gave a median of about 130,000 T cells and approximately 81,000 unique TCRs, with a median clonality of approximately 0.08. An exploratory multi-omic analysis was conducted of the somatic, immune and clinical correlates of response to PD-L1 blockade with atezolizumab in urothelial cancer. Pretreatment tumor samples, along with matched peripheral blood collected serially before and after atezolizumab treatment, underwent TCR sequencing. Durable clinical benefit was defined as progression-free survival longer than 6 months, and TCR features were also tested against progression-free and overall survival. In the same patients, whole exome sequencing and RNA sequencing of pretreatment tumors were performed in addition to TCR sequencing. Durable clinical benefit was achieved by nine patients but not by the remaining 20. Some 30 patients had pretreatment blood TCR-seq, about 25 had at least one posttreatment blood collection, and about 25 had tumor TCR-seq. General study outcomes and caveats: A pretreatment peripheral blood TCR clonality below the median was linked to improved progression-free and overall survival. At 3 weeks after the start of treatment, tumor-associated TCR clones in peripheral blood had expanded more in patients with durable benefit (n ≈ 24, p = 0.022). Because of the small sample size (n ≈ 30) and the many exploratory analyses performed, the results are intended to be regarded as hypothesis-generating.

Synthetic TCR analog templates were spiked into each PCR to estimate absolute template abundance from read counts. The immunoSEQ assay used bias-controlled V and J gene primers to amplify TCRbeta CDR3 regions from genomic DNA. Rearranged TCRbeta segments were sequenced at approximately 20X coverage. The study's processing was this. Sequencing errors were corrected by clustering and CDR3s were annotated against IMGT to assign V, D and J genes. Only productive TCRbeta rearrangements were used in downstream analyses, excluding out-of-frame or stop-codon sequences. To compute clonality, Shannon entropy was normalized by the log of the number of unique productive sequences and then subtracted from one. Clones differing between time points or between blood and tumor were identified using Fisher's exact test with Benjamini-Hochberg correction, with an adjusted p below 0.01 applied as the threshold. Here the immuneACCESS table is served through TCRdb, limited to in-frame sequences with V and J called. Missing clones are a known gap in these copies; in checked studies unresolved V genes cover under half, and the rest lacks a known reason. From that table come the V and J calls and clone size; the DNA was used to work out D and trimming. Within this sample are nearly 45,000 clones, with 82% of them counted one time only. About 13% of the sample is held by the ten biggest clonotypes.

The CDR3 starts with the cysteine, ends with the phenylalanine, and has 16 residues. Just the 48-base CDR3 DNA is kept, in frame starting at base 1. Sequences LNHDA (CDR1) and SQIVND (CDR2) are obtained from the germline V gene (reference sequence). For this chain, trimming is 3 bases at the V end and 2 bases at the J end, and the number of junction bases without a gene match is 8. With respect to this clone: Its antigen is still unknown. No much larger clone exists at a distance of one base, and base qualities are not known.

The label giving this sample's time point can be read as: peripheral blood 6 weeks after treatment start. A total of approximately 27 patients with locally advanced or metastatic urothelial carcinoma, treated at Memorial Sloan Kettering on a trial protocol, made up the cohort. Peripheral blood mononuclear cells were collected pretreatment and during treatment, with between 1 and 8 total time points per patient. The Qiagen DNeasy Blood extraction kit was used to purify genomic DNA from total PBMCs and from tumor samples. PBMCs were collected pretreatment and during treatment and were isolated and stored as previously described.

The source material was PBMCs, sampled around atezolizumab (anti-PD-L1) treatment. The origin of this receptor is a man aged 55 to 69 with urothelial cancer. Recombination linked TRBV19 to TRBJ1-2; TRBD1 lines up with 8 middle nucleotides. The CDR3 protein sequence reads: CASSIPRQGTNYGYTF. The sequence in DNA is TGTGCCAGTAGTATCCCTCGACAGGGGACGAACTATGGCTACACCTTC.